These 6 T cell receptor beta chains were sequenced from one sample in a study of regulatory T cells in long-lasting Graves disease. Relying on iRepertoire HTBI primers and Arm-PCR of CDR3 regions, the team built TCR beta libraries. TCRdb passed the multiplex PCR reads through MiXCR, listing each CDR3 protein once. The table lists fewer than 400,000 distinct CDR3 sequences, roughly 20% of them singletons. Time point indicated: persistent/refractory GD, antithyroid drugs over 5 years with positive TRAb. PBMC RNA was the source of the TCR library. Sequenced material: peripheral blood mononuclear cells (PBMCs), taken when the disease was refractory, from a patient treated with antithyroid drugs. The source of these receptors is a female donor with Graves disease.

This clonotype is a singleton in its sample. The rearrangement uses TRBV7-2 and TRBJ2-7; TRBD2 matches at 7 bases. The V segment lost 8 bases and the J segment 4 bases; nucleotides outside the gene matches: 14. This CDR3 contains 15 residues. Germline loops: CDR1 SGHTA, CDR2 FQGNSA. The CDR3 DNA sequence: TGTGCCAGCCATCCCGGGGCGGGAGATTTGTACGAGCAGTACTTC. Residues: CASHPGAGDLYEQYF.

The V gene is TRBV14, the J gene TRBJ1-1; D gene uncertain. This CDR3 contains 15 residues. Trimming pared 0 bases from V and 6 bases from J, leaving 14 bases between. CDR1 is SGHDN, CDR2 FVKESK, per germline. The CDR3 spells CASSQDRGMPPEAFF. CDR3 sequence (DNA): TGTGCCAGCAGCCAAGATAGAGGGATGCCGCCTGAAGCTTTCTTT.

This clonotype was picked up many times. The chain joins TRBV6-1 to TRBJ2-7; TRBD1 agrees at 8 bases. From germline, CDR1 is MNHNS and CDR2 SASEGT. The J segment lost 2 bases and the V segment lost 6 bases, leaving 9 bases of the junction unmatched. The CDR3 consists of 15 residues. The CDR3 DNA reads as TGTGCCAGCAGAAAAGCGACAGGGGAGACCTACGAGCAGTACTTC. Amino acid sequence: CASRKATGETYEQYF.

This rearrangement joins TRBV19 to TRBJ2-2; tentative D call: TRBD1 (6 bases). CDR3 length equals 14 residues. Trimming shortened V by 7 bases and J by 4 bases, and 13 bases separated the two germline ends. From germline, CDR1 is LNHDA and CDR2 SQIVND (reference sequence). CDR3 amino acids: CASKERRGTGELFF. CDR3 nucleotides: TGTGCCAGTAAAGAACGCAGGGGCACCGGGGAGCTGTTTTTT.

This chain uses TRBV5-1 with TRBJ2-7, with unresolved D. The germline gives CDR1 SGHRS, CDR2 YFSETQ. Deletions cut 1 base from V and 2 bases from J, with 7 bases between. The CDR3 runs 13 residues. The CDR3 nucleotides read TGCGCCAGCAGCTTGCCCAACGCCTACGAGCAGTACTTC. This translates into CASSLPNAYEQYF.

Remarks on this clonotype: The germline gene is not matched at one end of the junction; a read error may be the cause. The V call is TRBV25-1, the J call TRBJ1-1, with D possibly TRBD1 on 5 matching bases. Looked up from germline, CDR1 is MGHDK and CDR2 is SYGVNS. The CDR3 sequence is 15 residues long. CDR3 amino acids: CASREWGGGNTEAFF. The CDR3 region has the DNA TGTGCCAGCAGGGAATGGGGCGGAGGGAACACTGAAGCTTTCTTT.